These T cell receptor beta chains were read from a single sample in a study of CD8+CD57+ T cells in acquired aplastic anemia. One entry per CDR3 protein results from TCRdb running MiXCR on the reads. The table includes 150,000 to 200,000 distinct CDR3 sequences, 50% to 75% detected once. What was sequenced was sorted CD4+, CD8+, or CD8+CD57+ T cells (not recorded which) from PBMCs. The receptors derive from a human donor with severe aplastic anemia or a healthy control (not recorded which). The CDR3 runs from the conserved cysteine through the conserved F or W.

V gene: TRBV6-6; J gene: TRBJ2-7; CDR3 protein: CASSYGTSGGAAYEQYF
V gene: TRBV25-1; J gene: TRBJ1-2; CDR3 protein: CASSPWTGGLVGYTF
V gene: TRBV6-5; J gene: TRBJ1-1; CDR3 protein: CASKGGGLAEAFF
V gene: TRBV19; J gene: TRBJ1-6; CDR3 protein: CASSIGDGGSPLHF
V gene: TRBV19; J gene: TRBJ2-3; CDR3 protein: CASSTSLASTDTQYF
V gene: TRBV7-3; J gene: TRBJ2-7; CDR3 protein: CASSSWTSSYEQYF
V gene: TRBV10-3; J gene: TRBJ2-1; CDR3 protein: CAISVRGPYNEQFF
V gene: TRBV25-1; J gene: TRBJ1-4; CDR3 protein: CASGTAKVSTNEKLFF
V gene: TRBV7-9; J gene: TRBJ2-3; CDR3 protein: CASSGSGADTQYF
V gene: TRBV2; J gene: TRBJ1-1; CDR3 protein: CASTRGADNTEAFF
V gene: TRBV19; J gene: TRBJ2-7; CDR3 protein: CASRGSPYEQYF
V gene: TRBV25-1; J gene: TRBJ2-3; CDR3 protein: CASSAGLVGAPGTQYF
V gene: TRBV7-2; J gene: TRBJ1-1; CDR3 protein: CASAILAQSQAFF
V gene: TRBV20-1; J gene: TRBJ2-7; CDR3 protein: CSARDTGGSSYEQYF
V gene: TRBV11-2; J gene: TRBJ1-1; CDR3 protein: CASSFTGPERAFF
V gene: TRBV20-1; J gene: TRBJ2-3; CDR3 protein: CSAETGVGTDTQYF
V gene: TRBV24-1; J gene: TRBJ1-5; CDR3 protein: CATSDWPLPPPRPQPQHF
V gene: TRBV7-7; J gene: TRBJ1-4; CDR3 protein: CASSPIPGQGGINEKLFF
V gene: TRBV20-1; J gene: TRBJ2-1; CDR3 protein: CSASTSGGEEEQFF
V gene: TRBV15; J gene: TRBJ2-7; CDR3 protein: CATSRGGIREQYF
V gene: TRBV2; J gene: TRBJ1-4; CDR3 protein: CASSVNSNNEKLFF
V gene: TRBV24-1; J gene: TRBJ2-1; CDR3 protein: CATSDSLYNEQFF
V gene: TRBV10-3; J gene: TRBJ2-4; CDR3 protein: CAISDGENIQYF
V gene: TRBV2; J gene: TRBJ2-2; CDR3 protein: CASIRDTTNTGELFF
V gene: TRBV5-8; J gene: TRBJ2-7; CDR3 protein: CPITKMRGAYEQYF
V gene: TRBV2; J gene: TRBJ2-2; CDR3 protein: CASSAGLAGAGGLNTGELFF
V gene: TRBV2; J gene: TRBJ2-7; CDR3 protein: CASRGIHEQYF
V gene: TRBV29-1; J gene: TRBJ2-1; CDR3 protein: CSVETGGDEQFF
V gene: TRBV24-1; J gene: TRBJ2-2; CDR3 protein: CATRTGTGELFF
V gene: TRBV19; J gene: TRBJ1-1; CDR3 protein: CASTRTPMNTEAFF
V gene: TRBV27; J gene: TRBJ1-1; CDR3 protein: CASSFIGGITEAFF
V gene: TRBV10-3; J gene: TRBJ1-5; CDR3 protein: CATSVLDSNQPQHF
V gene: TRBV5-1; J gene: -; CDR3 protein: CASSGRTGEETQYF
V gene: TRBV9; J gene: TRBJ1-2; CDR3 protein: CASSVGTGYGYTF
V gene: TRBV29-1; J gene: TRBJ1-1; CDR3 protein: CSVQGARGTEAFF
V gene: TRBV14; J gene: TRBJ2-5; CDR3 protein: CASSRLGRTGEETQYF
V gene: TRBV9; J gene: TRBJ2-3; CDR3 protein: CASTSGGGDTQYF